Below are 2 T cell receptor beta chains sequenced from a single sample in a study of shared clonotypes between healthy human individuals (dated by TCRdb to the early 2020s). Receptor libraries were prepared by the immunoSEQ multiplex PCR assay. The clones in this table, taken by TCRdb from immuneACCESS, are in-frame only. Not every clone is retained; where verified, under half of the shortfall comes from an unresolved V gene, and the cause of the rest is unknown. For this sample there are millions of clones; just under 95% appear just once. The ten largest clonotypes hold about 1.1% of the sample. CD8 naive samples were CD45RO-negative cells positively selected for CCR7, giving a CD45RA+CCR7+ population that excluded TemRA cells. Sequencing was carried out using naive CD8+ T cells sorted from blood. The cell subset or site label, as the study defines it: CD45RA+CCR7+. These receptors originate from a young man in good health.

This sequence joins TRBV27 and TRBJ2-7; possible D gene TRBD1, 6 bases. The CDR3 length is 15 residues. CDR1 and CDR2 (germline): MNHEY, SMNVEV (reference sequence). Trimming left V 5 bases short and J 3 bases short, with 17 bases between. The CDR3 is CASSEETGRGYEQYF. CDR3 DNA sequence: TGTGCCAGCAGTGAAGAGACAGGCCGGGGCTACGAGCAGTACTTC.

V gene TRBV7-8 combines with J gene TRBJ2-3; weak D call: TRBD2 (6 bases). CDR1 is SGHVS, CDR2 FQNEAQ, per germline. This CDR3 is built from 15 residues. Trimming removed 1 base from V and 2 bases from J, with 10 bases in between. For the CDR3, the DNA is TGTGCCAGCAGCTTAGAAGGGACTTCCACAGATACGCAGTATTTT. Translated: CASSLEGTSTDTQYF.